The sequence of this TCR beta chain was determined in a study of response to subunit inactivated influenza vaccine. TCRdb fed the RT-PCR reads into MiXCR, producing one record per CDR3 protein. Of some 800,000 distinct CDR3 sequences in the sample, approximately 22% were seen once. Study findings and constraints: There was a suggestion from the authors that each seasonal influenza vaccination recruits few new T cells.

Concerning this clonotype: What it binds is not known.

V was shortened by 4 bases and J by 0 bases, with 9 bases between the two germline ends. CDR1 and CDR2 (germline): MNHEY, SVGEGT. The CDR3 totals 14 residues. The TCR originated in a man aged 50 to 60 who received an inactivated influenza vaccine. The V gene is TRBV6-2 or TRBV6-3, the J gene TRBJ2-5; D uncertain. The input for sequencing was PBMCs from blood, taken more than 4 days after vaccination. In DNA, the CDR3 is TGTGCCAGCAGTTGGGTGCCAGACCAAGAGACCCAGTACTTC. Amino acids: CASSWVPDQETQYF.